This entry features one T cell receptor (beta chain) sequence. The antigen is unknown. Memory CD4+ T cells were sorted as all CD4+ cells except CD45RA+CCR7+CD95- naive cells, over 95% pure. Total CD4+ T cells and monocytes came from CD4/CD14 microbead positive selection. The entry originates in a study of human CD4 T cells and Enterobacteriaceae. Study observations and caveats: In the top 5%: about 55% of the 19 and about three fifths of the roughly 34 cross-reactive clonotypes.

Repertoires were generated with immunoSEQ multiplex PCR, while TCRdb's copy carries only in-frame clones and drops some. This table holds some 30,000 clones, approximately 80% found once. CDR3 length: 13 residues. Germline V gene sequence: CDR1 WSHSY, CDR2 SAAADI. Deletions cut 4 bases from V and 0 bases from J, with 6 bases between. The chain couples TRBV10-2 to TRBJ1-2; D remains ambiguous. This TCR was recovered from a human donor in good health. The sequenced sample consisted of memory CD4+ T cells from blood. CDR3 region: CASSAKANYGYTF. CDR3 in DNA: TGCGCCAGCAGTGCAAAAGCTAACTATGGCTACACCTTC.